This T cell receptor beta chain was observed in a study of T cells in Graves' hyperthyroidism and ophthalmopathy. This CDR3 comprises 14 residues. RNA transcripts yielded amplified TCR beta CDR3 regions. TCR CDR3 underwent first-round RT-PCR with the HTBI primer set. TCRdb redid the calling of the multiplex PCR reads with MiXCR, one entry per CDR3 protein. The repertoire consists of more than 450,000 distinct CDR3 sequences, with about 20% occurring once and the leading ten covering approximately 50%. Comments on this clonotype: As yet, its antigen is unknown.

Study-wide results and limits: A model of 13 V-J pairs discriminated ophthalmopathy from stable hyperthyroidism. In the blood, most expanded thyroid clonotypes above 0.001 appeared as well.

This sequence was found in a man aged 40-55 years with Graves' ophthalmopathy. The chain carries TRBV12-3 or TRBV12-4 and TRBJ2-1; TRBD2 aligns across 11 bases. The J call may be mistaken, given a closer DNA end match to TRBJ2-7. The sequenced sample consisted of blood. CDR3 sequence: CASRITSGGNEQYF. The CDR3 bases are TGTGCCAGCAGGATAACTAGCGGGGGCAATGAGCAGTACTTC.